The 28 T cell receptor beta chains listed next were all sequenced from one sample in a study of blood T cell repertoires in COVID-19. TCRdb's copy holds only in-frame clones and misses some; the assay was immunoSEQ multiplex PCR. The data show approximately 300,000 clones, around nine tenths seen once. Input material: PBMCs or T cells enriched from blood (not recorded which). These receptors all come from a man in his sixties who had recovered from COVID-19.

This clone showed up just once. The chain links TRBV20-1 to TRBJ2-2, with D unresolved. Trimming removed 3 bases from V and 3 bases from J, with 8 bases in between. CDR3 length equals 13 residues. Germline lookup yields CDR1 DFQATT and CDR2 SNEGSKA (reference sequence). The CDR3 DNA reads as TGCAGTGCTAGTGAGAGGTACACCGGGGAGCTGTTTTTT. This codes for CSASERYTGELFF.

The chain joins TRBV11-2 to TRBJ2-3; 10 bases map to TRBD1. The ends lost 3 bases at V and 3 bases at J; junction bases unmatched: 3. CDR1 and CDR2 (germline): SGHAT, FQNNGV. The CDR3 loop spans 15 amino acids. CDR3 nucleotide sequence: TGTGCCAGCAGCTTGGGACAGGGGTGGACAGATACGCAGTATTTT. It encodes CASSLGQGWTDTQYF.

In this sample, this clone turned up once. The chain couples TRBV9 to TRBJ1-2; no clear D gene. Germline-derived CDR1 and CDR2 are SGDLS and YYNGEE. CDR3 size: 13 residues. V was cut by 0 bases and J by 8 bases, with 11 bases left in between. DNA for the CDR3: TGTGCCAGCAGCGTAGTGGGAACGGGAGGCTACACCTTC. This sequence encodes CASSVVGTGGYTF.

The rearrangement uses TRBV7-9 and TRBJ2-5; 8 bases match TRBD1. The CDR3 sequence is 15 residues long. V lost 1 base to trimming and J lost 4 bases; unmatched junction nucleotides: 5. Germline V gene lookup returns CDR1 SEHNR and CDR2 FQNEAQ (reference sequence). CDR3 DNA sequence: TGTGCCAGCAGCTTAGTCCCAGGGGGCAGAGAGACCCAGTACTTC. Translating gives CASSLVPGGRETQYF.

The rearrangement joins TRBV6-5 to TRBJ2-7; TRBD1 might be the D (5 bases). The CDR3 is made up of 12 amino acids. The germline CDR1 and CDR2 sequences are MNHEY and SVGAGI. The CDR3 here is CAVQGPTYEQYF. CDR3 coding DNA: TGTGCGGTGCAGGGTCCGACCTACGAGCAGTACTTC.

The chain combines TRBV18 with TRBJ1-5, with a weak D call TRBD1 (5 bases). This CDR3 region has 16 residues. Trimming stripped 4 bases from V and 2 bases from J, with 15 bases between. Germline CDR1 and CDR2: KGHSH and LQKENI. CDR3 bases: TGTGCCAGCTCACTGACAGCCGATATGGGCAATCAGCCCCAGCATTTT. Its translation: CASSLTADMGNQPQHF.

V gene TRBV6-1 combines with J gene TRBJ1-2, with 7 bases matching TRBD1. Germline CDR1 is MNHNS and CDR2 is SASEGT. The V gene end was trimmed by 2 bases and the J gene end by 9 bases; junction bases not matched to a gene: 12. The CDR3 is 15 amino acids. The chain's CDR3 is CASSESPGTVLRYTF. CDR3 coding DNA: TGTGCCAGCAGTGAATCGCCGGGGACAGTCCTACGCTACACCTTC.

The CDR3 bases are TGCGCCAGCAGCTACGGGACAGGAGTCACAGATACGCAGTATTTT. It codes for CASSYGTGVTDTQYF. The chain uses TRBV5-1 and TRBJ2-3; 8 bases agree with TRBD1. Trimming removed 3 bases from V and 2 bases from J; junction bases left unmatched: 5. This CDR3 contains 15 residues. Germline V CDR1 and CDR2: SGHRS, YFSETQ.

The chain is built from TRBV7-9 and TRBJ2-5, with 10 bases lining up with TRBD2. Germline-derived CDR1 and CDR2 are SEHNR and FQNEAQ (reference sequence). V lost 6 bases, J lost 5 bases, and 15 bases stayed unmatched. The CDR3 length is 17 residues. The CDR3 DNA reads TGTGCCAGCAGACCAAAAAGCGGGAGGGCCGATGACGAGACCCAGTACTTC. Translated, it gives CASRPKSGRADDETQYF.

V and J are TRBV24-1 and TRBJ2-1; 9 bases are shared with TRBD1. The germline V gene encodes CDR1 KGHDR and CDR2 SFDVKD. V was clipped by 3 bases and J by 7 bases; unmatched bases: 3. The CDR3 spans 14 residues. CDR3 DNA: TGTGCCACCAGTGATCCCGGGACAGGGAATGAGCAGTTCTTC. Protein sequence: CATSDPGTGNEQFF.

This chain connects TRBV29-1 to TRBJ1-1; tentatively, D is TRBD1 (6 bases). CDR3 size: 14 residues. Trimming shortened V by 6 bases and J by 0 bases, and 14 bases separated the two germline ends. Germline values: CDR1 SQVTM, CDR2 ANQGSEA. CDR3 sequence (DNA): TGCAGCGTCGTTCCGGGACACATGAACACTGAAGCTTTCTTT. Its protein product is CSVVPGHMNTEAFF.

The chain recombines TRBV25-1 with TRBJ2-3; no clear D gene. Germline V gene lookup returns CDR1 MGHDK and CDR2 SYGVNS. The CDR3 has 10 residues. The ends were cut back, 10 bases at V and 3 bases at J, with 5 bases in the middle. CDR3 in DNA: TGTGCCACCTCGACAGATACGCAGTATTTT. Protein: CATSTDTQYF.

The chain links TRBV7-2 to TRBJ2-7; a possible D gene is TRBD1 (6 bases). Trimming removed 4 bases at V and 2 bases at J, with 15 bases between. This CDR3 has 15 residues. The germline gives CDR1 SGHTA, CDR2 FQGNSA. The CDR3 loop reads CASSSVGDTAYEQYF. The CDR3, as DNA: TGTGCCAGCAGCTCCGTAGGGGACACGGCCTACGAGCAGTACTTC.

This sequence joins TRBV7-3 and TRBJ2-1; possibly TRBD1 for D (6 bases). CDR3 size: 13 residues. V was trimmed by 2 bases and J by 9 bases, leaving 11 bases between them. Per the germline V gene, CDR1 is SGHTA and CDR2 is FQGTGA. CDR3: CASSLQGSGEQFF. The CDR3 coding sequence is TGTGCCAGCAGCTTACAGGGGAGCGGTGAGCAGTTCTTC.

The CDR3 sequence is CASSSILFAGETGELFF. As DNA, the CDR3 is TGTGCCAGCAGTTCCATATTATTCGCGGGAGAAACCGGGGAGCTGTTTTTT. V gene TRBV28 combines with J gene TRBJ2-2; 7 bases are shared with TRBD2. Germline V gene data show CDR1 as MDHEN and CDR2 as SYDVKM. The ends lost 4 bases at V and 5 bases at J; junction bases unmatched: 13. The CDR3 consists of 17 residues. Combining the CDR3 with reference TRBV28 and TRBJ2-2 gives the whole variable domain DVKVTQSSRYLVKRTGEKVFLECVQDMDHENMFWYRQDPGLGLRLIYFSYDVKMKEKGDIPEGYSVSREKKERFSLILESASTNQTSMYLCASSSILFAGETGELFFGEGSRLTVL.

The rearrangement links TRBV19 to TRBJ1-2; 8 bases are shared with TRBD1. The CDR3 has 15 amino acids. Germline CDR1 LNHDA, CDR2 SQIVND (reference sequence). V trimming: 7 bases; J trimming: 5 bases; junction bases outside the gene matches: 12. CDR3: CASTPQQGARYGYTF. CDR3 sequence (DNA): TGTGCCAGTACCCCTCAGCAGGGGGCTAGGTATGGCTACACCTTC.

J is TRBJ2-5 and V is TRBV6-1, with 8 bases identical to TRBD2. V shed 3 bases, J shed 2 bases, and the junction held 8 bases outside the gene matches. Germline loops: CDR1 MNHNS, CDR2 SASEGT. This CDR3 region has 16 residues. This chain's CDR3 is CASSDRRGRLQETQYF. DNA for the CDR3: TGTGCCAGCAGTGACCGGCGCGGGAGGTTGCAAGAGACCCAGTACTTC.

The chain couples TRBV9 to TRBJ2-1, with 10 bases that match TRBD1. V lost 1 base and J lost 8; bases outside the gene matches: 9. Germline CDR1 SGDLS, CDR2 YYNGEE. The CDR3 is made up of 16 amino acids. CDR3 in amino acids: CASSVRGDRGGDEQFF. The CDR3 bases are TGTGCCAGCAGCGTAAGAGGGGACAGGGGAGGGGATGAGCAGTTCTTC.

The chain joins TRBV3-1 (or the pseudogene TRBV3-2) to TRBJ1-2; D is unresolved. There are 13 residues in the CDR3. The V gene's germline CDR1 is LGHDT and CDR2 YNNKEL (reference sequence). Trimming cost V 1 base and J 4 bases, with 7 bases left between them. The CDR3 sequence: CASSQARSYGYTF. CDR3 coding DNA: TGTGCCAGCAGCCAAGCCAGGTCCTATGGCTACACCTTC.

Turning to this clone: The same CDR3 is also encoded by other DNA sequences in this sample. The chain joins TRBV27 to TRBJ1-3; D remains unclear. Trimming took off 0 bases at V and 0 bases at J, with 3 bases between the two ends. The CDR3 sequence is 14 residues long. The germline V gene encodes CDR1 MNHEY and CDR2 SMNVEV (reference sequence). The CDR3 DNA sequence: TGTGCCAGCAGTTTATCCCTCTCTGGAAACACCATATATTTT. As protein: CASSLSLSGNTIYF.

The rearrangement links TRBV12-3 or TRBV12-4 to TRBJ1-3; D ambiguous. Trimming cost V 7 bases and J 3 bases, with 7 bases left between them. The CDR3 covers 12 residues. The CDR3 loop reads CASTRDGNTIYF. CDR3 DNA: TGTGCCAGCACGAGGGATGGAAACACCATATATTTT.

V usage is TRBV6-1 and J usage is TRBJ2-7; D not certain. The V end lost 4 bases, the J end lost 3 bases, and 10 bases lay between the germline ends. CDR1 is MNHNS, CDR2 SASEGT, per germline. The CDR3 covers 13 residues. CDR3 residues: CASSGQALYEQYF. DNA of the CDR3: TGTGCCAGCAGTGGGCAGGCACTCTACGAGCAGTACTTC.

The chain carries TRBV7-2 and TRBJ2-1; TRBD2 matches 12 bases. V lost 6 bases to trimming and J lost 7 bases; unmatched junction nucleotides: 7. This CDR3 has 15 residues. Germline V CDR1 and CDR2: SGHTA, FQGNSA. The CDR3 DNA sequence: TGTGCCAGCAGACAGACTAGCGGGAGACTAAATGAGCAGTTCTTC. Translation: CASRQTSGRLNEQFF.

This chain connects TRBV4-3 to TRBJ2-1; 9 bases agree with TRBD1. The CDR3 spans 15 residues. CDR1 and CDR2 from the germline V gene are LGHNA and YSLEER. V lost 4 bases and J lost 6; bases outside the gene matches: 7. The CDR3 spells CASSLRGTGSNEQFF. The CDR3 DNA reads TGCGCCAGCAGCCTGAGGGGGACAGGGAGCAATGAGCAGTTCTTC.

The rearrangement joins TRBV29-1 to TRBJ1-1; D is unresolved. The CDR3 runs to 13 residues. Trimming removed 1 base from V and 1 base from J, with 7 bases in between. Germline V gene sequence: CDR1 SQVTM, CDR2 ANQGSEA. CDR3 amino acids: CSVEVQENTEAFF. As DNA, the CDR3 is TGCAGCGTTGAAGTCCAGGAGAACACTGAAGCTTTCTTT.

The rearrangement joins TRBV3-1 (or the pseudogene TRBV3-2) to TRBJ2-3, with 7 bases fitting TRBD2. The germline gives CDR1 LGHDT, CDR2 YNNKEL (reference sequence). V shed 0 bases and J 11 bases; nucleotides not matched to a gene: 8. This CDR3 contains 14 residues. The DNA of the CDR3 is TGTGCCAGCAGCCAAGAAAGCAGGCTAGCGGTGCAGTATTTT. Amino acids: CASSQESRLAVQYF.

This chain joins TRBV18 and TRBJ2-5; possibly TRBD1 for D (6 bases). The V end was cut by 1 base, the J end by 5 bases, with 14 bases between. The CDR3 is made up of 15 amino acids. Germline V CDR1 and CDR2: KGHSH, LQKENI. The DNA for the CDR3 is TGTGCCAGCTCACCACTTACGGACCAGGGGGAGACCCAGTACTTC. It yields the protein CASSPLTDQGETQYF.

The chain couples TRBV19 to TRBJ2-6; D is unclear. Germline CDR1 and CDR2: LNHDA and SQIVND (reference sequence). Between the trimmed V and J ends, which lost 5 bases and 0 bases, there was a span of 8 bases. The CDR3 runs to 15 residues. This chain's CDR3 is CASSFQVSGANVLTF. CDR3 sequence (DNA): TGTGCCAGTAGTTTTCAGGTCTCTGGGGCCAACGTCCTGACTTTC.